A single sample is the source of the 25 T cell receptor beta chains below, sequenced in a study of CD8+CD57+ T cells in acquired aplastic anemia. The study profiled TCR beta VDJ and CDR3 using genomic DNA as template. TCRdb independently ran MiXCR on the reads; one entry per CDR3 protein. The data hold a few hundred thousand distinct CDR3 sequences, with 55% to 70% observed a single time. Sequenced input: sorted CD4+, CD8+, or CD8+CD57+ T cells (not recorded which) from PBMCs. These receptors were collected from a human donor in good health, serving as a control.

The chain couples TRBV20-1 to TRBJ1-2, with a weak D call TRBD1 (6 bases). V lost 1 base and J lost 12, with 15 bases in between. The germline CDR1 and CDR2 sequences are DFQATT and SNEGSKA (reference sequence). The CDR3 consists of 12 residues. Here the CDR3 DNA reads TGCAGTGCTAGAGGACAGGCATACGAGCACACCTTC. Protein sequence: CSARGQAYEHTF.

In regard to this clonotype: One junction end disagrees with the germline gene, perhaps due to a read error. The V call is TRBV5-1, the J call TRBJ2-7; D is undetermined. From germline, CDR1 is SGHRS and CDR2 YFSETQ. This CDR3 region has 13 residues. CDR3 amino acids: CASSFRPRIGQYF. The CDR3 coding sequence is TGTGCCAGCAGCTTTCGACCGCGGATCGGGCAGTACTTC.

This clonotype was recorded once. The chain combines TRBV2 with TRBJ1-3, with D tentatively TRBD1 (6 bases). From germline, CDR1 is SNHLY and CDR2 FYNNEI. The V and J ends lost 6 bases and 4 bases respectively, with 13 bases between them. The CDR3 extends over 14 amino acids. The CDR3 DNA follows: TGTGCCAGCAGCCTCAGACAGGAAGGAAACACCATATATTTT. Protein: CASSLRQEGNTIYF.

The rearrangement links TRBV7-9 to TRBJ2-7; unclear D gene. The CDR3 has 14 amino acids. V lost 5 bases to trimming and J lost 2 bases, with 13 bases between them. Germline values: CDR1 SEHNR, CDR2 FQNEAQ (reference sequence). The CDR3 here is CASSPRVGAYEQYF. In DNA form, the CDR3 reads TGTGCCAGCAGCCCACGGGTTGGCGCCTACGAGCAGTACTTC.

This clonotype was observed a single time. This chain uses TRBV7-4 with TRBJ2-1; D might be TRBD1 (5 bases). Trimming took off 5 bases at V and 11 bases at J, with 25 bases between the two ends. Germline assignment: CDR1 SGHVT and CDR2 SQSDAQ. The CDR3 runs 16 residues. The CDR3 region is CASSVVPLGRYVQQFF. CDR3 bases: TGTGCCAGCAGCGTAGTACCTTTGGGGCGTTACGTTCAGCAGTTCTTC.

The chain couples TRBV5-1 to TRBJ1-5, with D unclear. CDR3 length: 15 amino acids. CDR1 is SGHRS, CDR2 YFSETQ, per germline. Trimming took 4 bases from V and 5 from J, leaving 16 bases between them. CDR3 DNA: TGCGCCAGCAGCGTAGTGGGGAACCAAGATCAGCCCCAGCATTTT. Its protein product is CASSVVGNQDQPQHF.

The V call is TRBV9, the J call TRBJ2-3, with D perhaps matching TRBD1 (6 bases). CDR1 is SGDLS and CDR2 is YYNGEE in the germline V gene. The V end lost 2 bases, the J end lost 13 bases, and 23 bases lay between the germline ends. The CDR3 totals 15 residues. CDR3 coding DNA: TGTGCCAGCAGCGTCTTGGACAGACGCCTCCAATTCAAGTATTTT. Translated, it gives CASSVLDRRLQFKYF.

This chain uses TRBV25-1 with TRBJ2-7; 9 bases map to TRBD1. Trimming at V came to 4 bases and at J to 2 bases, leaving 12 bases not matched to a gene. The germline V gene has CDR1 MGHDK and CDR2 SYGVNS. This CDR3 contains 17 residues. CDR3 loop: CASSGVGQGSRPYEQYF. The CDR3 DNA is TGTGCCAGCAGTGGGGTGGGACAGGGTTCTAGGCCCTACGAGCAGTACTTC.

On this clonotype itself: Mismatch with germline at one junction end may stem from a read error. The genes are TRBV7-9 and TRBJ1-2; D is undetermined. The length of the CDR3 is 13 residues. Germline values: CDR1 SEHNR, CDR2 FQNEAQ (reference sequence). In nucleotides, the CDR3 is TGTGCCACCAGCTTTTCGGCCGCGGATGGCGACACCTTC. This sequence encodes CATSFSAADGDTF.

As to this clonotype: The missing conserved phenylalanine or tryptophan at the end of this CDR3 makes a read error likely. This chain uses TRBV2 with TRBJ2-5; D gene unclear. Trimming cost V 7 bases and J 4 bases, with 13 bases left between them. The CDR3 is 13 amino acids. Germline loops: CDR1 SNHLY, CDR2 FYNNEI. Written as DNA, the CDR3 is TGTGCCAGCACTTTAACGGGCTTAGAGACCCAGTACCAC. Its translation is CASTLTGLETQYH.

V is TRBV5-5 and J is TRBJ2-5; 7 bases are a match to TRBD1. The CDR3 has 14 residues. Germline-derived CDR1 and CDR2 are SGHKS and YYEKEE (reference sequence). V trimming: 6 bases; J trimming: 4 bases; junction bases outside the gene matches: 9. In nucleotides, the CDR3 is TGTGCCAGCAACCGACAGGGAATAGCAGAGACCCAGTACTTC. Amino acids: CASNRQGIAETQYF. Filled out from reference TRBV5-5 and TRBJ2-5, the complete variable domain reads DAGVTQSPTHLIKTRGQQVTLRCSPISGHKSVSWYQQVLGQGPQFIFQYYEKEERGRGNFPDRFSARQFPNYSSELNVNALLLGDSALYLCASNRQGIAETQYFGPGTRLLVL.

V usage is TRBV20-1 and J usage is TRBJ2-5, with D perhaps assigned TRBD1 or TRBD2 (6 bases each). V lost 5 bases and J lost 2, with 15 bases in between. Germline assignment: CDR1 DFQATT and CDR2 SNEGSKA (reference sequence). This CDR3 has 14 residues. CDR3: CSAGQPGLQETQYF. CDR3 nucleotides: TGCAGTGCTGGACAGCCCGGACTACAAGAGACCCAGTACTTC.

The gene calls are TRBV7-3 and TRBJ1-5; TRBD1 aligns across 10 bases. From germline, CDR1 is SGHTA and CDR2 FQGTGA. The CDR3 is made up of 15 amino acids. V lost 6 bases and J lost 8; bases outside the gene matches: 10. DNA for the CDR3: TGTGCCAGCAGTTGGCACCGGGACAGGGGTAAGCCCCAGCATTTT. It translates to CASSWHRDRGKPQHF.

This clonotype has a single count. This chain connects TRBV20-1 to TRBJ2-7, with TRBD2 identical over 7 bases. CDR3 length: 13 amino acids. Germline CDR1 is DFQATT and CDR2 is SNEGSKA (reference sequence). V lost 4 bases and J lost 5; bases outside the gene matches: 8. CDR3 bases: TGCAGTGCTACGGGGGGTCACGACAACGAGCAGTACTTC. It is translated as CSATGGHDNEQYF.

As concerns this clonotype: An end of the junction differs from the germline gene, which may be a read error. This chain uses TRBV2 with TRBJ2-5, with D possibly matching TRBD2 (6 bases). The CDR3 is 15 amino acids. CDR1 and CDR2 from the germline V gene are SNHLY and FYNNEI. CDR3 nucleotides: TGTGCTAGCACCAGGGTCACGGGGGTCTTCAGGAAGCAGTACTTC. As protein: CASTRVTGVFRKQYF. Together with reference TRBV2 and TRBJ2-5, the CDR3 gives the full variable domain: EPEVTQTPSHQVTQMGQEVILRCVPISNHLYFYWYRQILGQKVEFLVSFYNNEISEKSEIFDDQFSVERPDGSNFTLKIRSTKLEDSAMYFCASTRVTGVFRKQYFGPGTRLLVL.

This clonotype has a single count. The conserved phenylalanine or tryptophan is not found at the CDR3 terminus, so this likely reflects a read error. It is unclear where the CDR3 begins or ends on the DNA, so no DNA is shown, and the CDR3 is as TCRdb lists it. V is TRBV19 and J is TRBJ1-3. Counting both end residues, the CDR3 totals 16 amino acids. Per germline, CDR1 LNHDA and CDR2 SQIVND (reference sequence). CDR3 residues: CASTRREGRAGNPLHL.

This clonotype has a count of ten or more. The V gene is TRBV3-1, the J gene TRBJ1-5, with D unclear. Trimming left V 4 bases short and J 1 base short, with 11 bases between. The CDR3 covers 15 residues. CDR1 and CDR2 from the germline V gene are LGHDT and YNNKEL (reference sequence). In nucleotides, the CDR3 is TGTGCCAGCAGCCCCGAGTCGACGAGCAATCAGCCCCAGCATTTT. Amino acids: CASSPESTSNQPQHF.

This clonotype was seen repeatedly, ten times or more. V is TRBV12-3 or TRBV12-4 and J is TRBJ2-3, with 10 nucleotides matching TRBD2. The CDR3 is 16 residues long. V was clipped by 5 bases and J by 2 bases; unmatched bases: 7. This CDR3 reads CASSRASGGVTDTQYF. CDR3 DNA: TGTGCCAGCAGTAGAGCTAGCGGGGGTGTCACAGATACGCAGTATTTT.

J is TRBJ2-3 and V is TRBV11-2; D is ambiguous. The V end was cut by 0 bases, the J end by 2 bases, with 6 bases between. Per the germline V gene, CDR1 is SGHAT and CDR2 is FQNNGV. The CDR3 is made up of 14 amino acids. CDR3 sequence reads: CASSLEVNTDTQYF. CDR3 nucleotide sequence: TGTGCCAGCAGCTTAGAGGTGAACACAGATACGCAGTATTTT.

The CDR3 spells CASSSRRGAGARKFF. The CDR3 DNA follows: TGTGCCAGCAGCTCACGAAGAGGAGCGGGGGCGCGTAAGTTCTTC. The V gene is TRBV7-3, the J gene TRBJ2-1; TRBD2 aligns across 8 bases. The CDR3 covers 15 residues. Germline V gives CDR1 SGHTA, CDR2 FQGTGA. The ends lost 4 bases at V and 14 bases at J; junction bases unmatched: 16.

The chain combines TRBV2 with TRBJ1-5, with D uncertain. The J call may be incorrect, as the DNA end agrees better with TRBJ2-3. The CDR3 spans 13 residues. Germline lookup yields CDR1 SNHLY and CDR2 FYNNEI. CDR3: CASKVRWDQAQYF. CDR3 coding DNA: TGTGCCAGCAAAGTGAGATGGGATCAGGCCCAGTATTTT.

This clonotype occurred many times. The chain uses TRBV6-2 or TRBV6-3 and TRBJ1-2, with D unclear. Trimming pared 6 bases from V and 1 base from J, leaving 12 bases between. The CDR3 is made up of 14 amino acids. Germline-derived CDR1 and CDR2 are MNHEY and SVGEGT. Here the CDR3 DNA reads TGTGCCAGCAGCGCTAGCAGATTTAACTATGGCTACACCTTC. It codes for CASSASRFNYGYTF.

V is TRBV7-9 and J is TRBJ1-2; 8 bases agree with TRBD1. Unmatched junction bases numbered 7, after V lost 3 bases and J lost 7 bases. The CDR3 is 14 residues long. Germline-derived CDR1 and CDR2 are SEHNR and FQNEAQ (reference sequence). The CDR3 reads CASSLDRVPSGYTF. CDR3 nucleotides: TGTGCCAGCAGCTTGGACAGGGTTCCCAGTGGCTACACCTTC.

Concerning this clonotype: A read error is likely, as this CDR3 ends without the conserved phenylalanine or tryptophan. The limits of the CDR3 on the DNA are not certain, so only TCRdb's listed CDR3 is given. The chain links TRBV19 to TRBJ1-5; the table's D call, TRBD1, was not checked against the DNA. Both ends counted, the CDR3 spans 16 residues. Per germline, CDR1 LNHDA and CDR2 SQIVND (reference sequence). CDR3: CASSIGSCNEQFFGPV.

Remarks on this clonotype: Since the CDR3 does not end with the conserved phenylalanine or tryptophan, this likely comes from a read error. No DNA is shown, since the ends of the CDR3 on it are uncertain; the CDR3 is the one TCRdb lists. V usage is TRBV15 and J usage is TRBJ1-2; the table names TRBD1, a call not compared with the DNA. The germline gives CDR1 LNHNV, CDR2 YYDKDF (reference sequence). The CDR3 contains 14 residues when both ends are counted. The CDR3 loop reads CASSERGADYDYNL.